Listed below are T cell receptor beta chains from one sample, sequenced in a study of T-cell reconstitution after alpha-beta-depleted transplantation in children. TCRdb called the PCR reads again in MiXCR, with one record for every CDR3 protein. The sample lists approximately 82,000 distinct CDR3 sequences, around 18% occurring once. The sequences come from PBMCs, mostly from graft donor cells, collected 360 days after TCRalphabeta/CD19-depleted stem cell transplant. Every receptor here comes from a male patient aged 2 to 9 who had a stem cell transplant for acute lymphoblastic leukemia, so the T cells may come from the graft donor. Both conserved end residues are part of each CDR3. D genes are given only for firm matches. Rows give clone size only sometimes, using once, few, many, or a class for an expanded clone.

j_call,v_call,clone_size,d_call,cdr3_nt,cdr3_aa
TRBJ2-1,TRBV12-3/TRBV12-4,many,NA,TGTGCCAGCAGTTTAATGGACAGTTTCTATGAGCAGTTCTTC,CASSLMDSFYEQFF
TRBJ2-2,TRBV11-3,NA,NA,TGTGCCAGCAGCTTGGGGTTTTCCGGGGAGCTGTTTTTT,CASSLGFSGELFF
TRBJ2-1,TRBV12-3/TRBV12-4,few,TRBD2,TGTGCCAGCATCGGTGGCGGGAGGATTTCCTACAATGAGCAGTTCTTC,CASIGGGRISYNEQFF
TRBJ2-1,TRBV7-8,NA,NA,TGTGCCAGCAGCAGAGGTCGGAGGGGCAATGAGCAGTTCTTC,CASSRGRRGNEQFF
TRBJ2-5,TRBV5-1,few,NA,TGCGCCAGCAGTCCGAATGGGTTGGGAGAGACCCAGTACTTC,CASSPNGLGETQYF
TRBJ2-1,TRBV12-3/TRBV12-4,once,TRBD2,TGTGCCTTCAGTTTACTGGGACTAGCGGGATCGGGGGGAGGTGAGCAGTTCTTC,CAFSLLGLAGSGGGEQFF
TRBJ2-7,TRBV10-3,NA,NA,TGTGCCATCAGTGAGTCGGGCGGGCTGAGCTCCTACGAGCAGTACTTC,CAISESGGLSSYEQYF
TRBJ2-7,TRBV7-9,few,NA,TGTGCCAGCAGCTTGAGAGGGAAAAATTCCTACGAGCAGTACTTC,CASSLRGKNSYEQYF
TRBJ2-7,TRBV12-3/TRBV12-4,many,TRBD2,TGTGCCAGCACTCCTTCGAGGGTCCTAGCGGGAATATACGAGCAGTACTTC,CASTPSRVLAGIYEQYF
TRBJ2-3,TRBV7-8,NA,NA,TGTGCCAGCAGCTTTGATGGGAGTGGTACGCAGTATTTT,CASSFDGSGTQYF
TRBJ2-1,TRBV7-9,many,NA,TGTGCCAGCAGCCGTCAAAGCAATGAGCAGTTCTTC,CASSRQSNEQFF
TRBJ2-5,TRBV3-1,many,TRBD2,TGTGCCAGCAGCTTGCCCGGGACTAGGGGTGAAAAGACCCAGTACTTC,CASSLPGTRGEKTQYF
TRBJ2-3,TRBV6-2/TRBV6-3,few,TRBD2,TGTGCCAGCAGTTACGGACTAGCGGGAGCGGTGGGATTTTACACAGATACGCAGTATTTT,CASSYGLAGAVGFYTDTQYF
TRBJ1-5,TRBV29-1,few,NA,TGCAGCGTTGGTGTGTCCGATAATCAGCCCCAGCATTTT,CSVGVSDNQPQHF
TRBJ2-1,TRBV24-1,many,TRBD2,TGTGCCACCAGTGGAAGTAGCGGGAGATCAAATGAGCAGTTCTTC,CATSGSSGRSNEQFF
TRBJ2-7,TRBV12-3/TRBV12-4,few,TRBD1,TGTGCCAGCAGGAAACAGGGGGTCGGCGAGCAGTACTTC,CASRKQGVGEQYF
TRBJ2-2,TRBV5-6,NA,TRBD1,TGTGCCAGCAGCTCCCGGGACAGGGGGTTACCGAACACCGGGGAGCTGTTTTTT,CASSSRDRGLPNTGELFF
TRBJ1-2,TRBV4-1,NA,NA,TGCGCCAGCAGCCAAAGGGAATATGGCTACACCTTC,CASSQREYGYTF
TRBJ2-1,TRBV5-1,few,TRBD2,TGCGCCAGCAGCTTGGAGGCTAGCGGGAGGTATGAGCAGTTCTTC,CASSLEASGRYEQFF
TRBJ1-5,TRBV28,NA,NA,TGTGCCAGCAGCCCTTCACTCTTAGGGCAGCCCCAGCATTTT,CASSPSLLGQPQHF
TRBJ2-5,TRBV3-1,few,NA,TGTGCCAGCAGCAATATGTGGGGCCAAGAGACCCAGTACTTC,CASSNMWGQETQYF
TRBJ2-1,TRBV29-1,few,NA,TGCAGCGCTGACAGTTTTACCAATGAGCAGTTCTTC,CSADSFTNEQFF
TRBJ2-1,TRBV7-9,many,TRBD2,TGTGCCAGCAGGACGGGAGGTTCCTACAATGAGCAGTTCTTC,CASRTGGSYNEQFF
TRBJ2-7,TRBV12-3/TRBV12-4,NA,NA,TGTGCCAGCAGTTCGAAGCTAGGCTACGAGCAGTACTTC,CASSSKLGYEQYF
TRBJ2-5,TRBV6-5,NA,NA,TGTGCCAGCAGTTACAAAAGAGCTCAAGAGACCCAGTACTTC,CASSYKRAQETQYF
TRBJ2-1,TRBV24-1,many,TRBD2,TGTGCCACCAGTGACATAGCGGGAGCCTACAATGAGCAGTTCTTC,CATSDIAGAYNEQFF
TRBJ2-1,TRBV6-5,few,NA,TGTGCCAGCAGTTACTCTGGGAAAGCCAGCTACAATGAGCAGTTCTTC,CASSYSGKASYNEQFF
TRBJ2-1,TRBV27,many,TRBD2,TGTGCCAGCAGTTTAGGGACTAGCGGCTACAATGAGCAGTTCTTC,CASSLGTSGYNEQFF
TRBJ2-3,TRBV18,few,NA,TGTGCCAGCTCACCAACGTACAGCGCCACAGATACGCAGTATTTT,CASSPTYSATDTQYF
TRBJ2-7,TRBV12-3/TRBV12-4,NA,NA,TGTGCCAGCAGTTTCGGGGCAGGCCCCTACGAGCAGTACTTC,CASSFGAGPYEQYF
TRBJ2-1,TRBV5-6,few,NA,TGTGCCAGCAAGCGGGACAATGAGCAGTTCTTC,CASKRDNEQFF
TRBJ2-3,TRBV7-9,NA,NA,TGTGCCAGCAATCCCCCAGGGGCAGATACGCAGTATTTT,CASNPPGADTQYF
TRBJ2-1,TRBV5-1,NA,NA,TGCGCCAGCAGCCCAGGAACTAGTCGCCCCTACAATGAGCAGTTCTTC,CASSPGTSRPYNEQFF
TRBJ2-4,TRBV4-1,NA,TRBD2,TGCGCCAGCAGCCAAGGAGGGGGGGCTAGCGGGAGACCAGCCAAAAACATTCAGTACTTC,CASSQGGGASGRPAKNIQYF
TRBJ2-1,TRBV12-3/TRBV12-4,NA,NA,TGTGCCAGCAGTTCAAGCGGATACAATGAGCAGTTCTTC,CASSSSGYNEQFF
TRBJ2-1,TRBV12-3/TRBV12-4,many,TRBD2,TGTGCCAGCAGGGGACTAAGCTCCTACAATGAGCAGTTCTTC,CASRGLSSYNEQFF
TRBJ2-2,TRBV5-6,few,NA,TGTGCCAGCAGCTTGTACGGCTCACGGGCCGGGGAGCTGTTTTTT,CASSLYGSRAGELFF
TRBJ1-1,TRBV5-1,many,TRBD1,TGCGCCAGCAGAGAACAGGGGGGAGGCACTGAAGCTTTCTTT,CASREQGGGTEAFF
TRBJ1-1,TRBV2,few,TRBD1,TGTGCCAGCAGTAACCCGACAGGGTTGTTCACTGAAGCTTTCTTT,CASSNPTGLFTEAFF
TRBJ2-7,TRBV5-1,many,NA,TGCGCCAGCAGCTACACGGGACACTACGAGCAGTACTTC,CASSYTGHYEQYF
TRBJ2-2,TRBV9,NA,NA,TGTGCCAGCAGCGTAGGGGGATCCGGGGAGCTGTTTTTT,CASSVGGSGELFF
TRBJ2-5,TRBV6-5,few,NA,TGTGCCAGCAGTTACAGTCTAGGAGAGACCCAGTACTTC,CASSYSLGETQYF
TRBJ2-2,TRBV5-1,NA,NA,TGCGCCAGCAGCTTGGGTCCTTCTGACACCGGGGAGCTGTTTTTT,CASSLGPSDTGELFF
TRBJ1-1,TRBV24-1,many,NA,TGTGCCACCAGTGATTACAGGAACACTGAAGCTTTCTTT,CATSDYRNTEAFF
TRBJ2-7,TRBV12-3/TRBV12-4,NA,TRBD2,TGTGCCAGCAGTTCCGGGAGGGGTTACGAGCAGTACTTC,CASSSGRGYEQYF
TRBJ2-7,TRBV5-1,NA,NA,TGCGCCAGCAGCTTGTTACCCTCAATGGGGGGCCTATCCGAGCAGTACTTC,CASSLLPSMGGLSEQYF
TRBJ2-1,TRBV20-1,few,TRBD2,TGCAGTGCTAGAGATGGGTCAGCGGGAGGTCGCCACAATGAGCAGTTCTTC,CSARDGSAGGRHNEQFF
TRBJ2-2,TRBV18,NA,NA,TGTGCCAGCTCACCAGGAGGCAGGAAGAACACCGGGGAGCTGTTTTTT,CASSPGGRKNTGELFF